This TCR beta chain appears in the sequencing data of a study of control samples from healthy donors and cancer patients. TCRdb's table, derived via immunoSEQ multiplex PCR, lists solely in-frame clones and lacks some. The sample contains approximately 71,000 clones, roughly 86% of which appear only once. Sequencing input: PBMCs. This TCR came from a man aged 55 to 70 with lung cancer.

CDR3 protein: CASSPQTGNYGYTF. As DNA, the CDR3 is TGTGCCAGTAGTCCTCAGACAGGAAACTATGGCTACACCTTC. The chain employs TRBV19 and TRBJ1-2; perhaps TRBD1 as D (6 bases). The CDR3 loop spans 14 amino acids. The ends were cut back, 5 bases at V and 2 bases at J, with 12 bases in the middle. Per germline, CDR1 LNHDA and CDR2 SQIVND (reference sequence).